The clone carrying this T cell receptor beta chain was counted a few times. Its antigen is as yet unknown. One entry per CDR3 protein, called by TCRdb with MiXCR from the 5' RACE reads. The table includes hundreds of thousands of distinct CDR3 sequences, 15% to 20% detected once. The sample originates from a study of T-cell memory formation after mild COVID-19. General observations from the study: Contracting clones, day 15 to 85, had balanced CD4/CD8, and later expanders favored CD4+.

Germline V gene sequence: CDR1 SGHTA, CDR2 FQGTGA. This CDR3 spans 13 amino acids. V lost 0 bases and J 8 bases, leaving 8 bases between the germline ends. The chain uses TRBV7-3 and TRBJ2-1; D ambiguous. The receptor comes from an adult woman who had mild COVID-19 (a few samples of this study predate the infection). Cell type and time point are not known. The sequenced sample was PBMCs or a T cell subset sorted from them (not recorded which). CDR3 loop: CASSLTRLDEQFF. The CDR3 nucleotides read TGTGCCAGCAGCTTAACTCGCCTGGATGAGCAGTTCTTC.